This T cell receptor (beta chain) comes out of a study of metastatic and nonmetastatic thyroid tumors. On the study more broadly: Samples came from malignant and benign thyroid patients, and repertoires were compared across blood and tumor or nodule tissue. Study-level results: Versus benign nodules, malignant thyroid tumors reportedly had significantly higher TCR beta diversity, in blood and tumor.

Under the authors' procedure: Built for papillary thyroid cancer, a distant-metastasis classifier drew on CDR3 differences across clinicopathological groups. From the PCR reads, TCRdb re-called clones with MiXCR. These V and J calls derive from TCRdb rather than the authors' analysis. The sample has roughly 30,000 clones, roughly 30% seen once. CDR3 size: 14 residues. Germline CDR1 SEHNR, CDR2 FQNEAQ (reference sequence). V was pared by 0 bases and J by 2 bases, with 8 bases between. Turning to this clone: Its specificity is unknown.

All patients were untreated before thyroid surgery. The sequence derives from a female donor with papillary thyroid cancer or a benign thyroid nodule (not recorded which). Some clones in this sample may be carry-over from other donors' samples. The chain recombines TRBV7-9 with TRBJ2-7; no clear D gene. Sequencing input: blood. CDR3 in amino acids: CASSLAGWAYEQYF. DNA of the CDR3: TGTGCCAGCAGCTTAGCGGGATGGGCCTACGAGCAGTACTTC.